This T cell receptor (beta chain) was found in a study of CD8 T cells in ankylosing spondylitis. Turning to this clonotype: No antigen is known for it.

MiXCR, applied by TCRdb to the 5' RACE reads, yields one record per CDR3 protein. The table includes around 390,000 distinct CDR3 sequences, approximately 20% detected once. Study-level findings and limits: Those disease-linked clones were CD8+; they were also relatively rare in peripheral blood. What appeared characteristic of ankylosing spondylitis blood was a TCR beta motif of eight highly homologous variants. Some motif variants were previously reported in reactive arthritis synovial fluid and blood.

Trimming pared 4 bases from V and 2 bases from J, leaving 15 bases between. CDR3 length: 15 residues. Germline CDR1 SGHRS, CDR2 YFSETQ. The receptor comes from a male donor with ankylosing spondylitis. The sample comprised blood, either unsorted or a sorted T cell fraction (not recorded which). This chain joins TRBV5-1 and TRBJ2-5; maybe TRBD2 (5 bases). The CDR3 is CASSRTDLAQETQYF. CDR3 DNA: TGCGCCAGCAGCCGAACTGATCTAGCACAAGAGACCCAGTACTTC.